Listed below are T cell receptor beta chains from one sample, sequenced in a study of blood T cell repertoires in COVID-19. Sequencing used immunoSEQ multiplex PCR; TCRdb keeps in-frame clones, though not all of them. The repertoire consists of around 98,000 clones, with around 72% occurring once and the leading ten covering around 24%. Sequenced material: peripheral blood. These receptors were taken from a man between 70 and 80 years old with acute or convalescent COVID-19. The CDR3 runs from the conserved cysteine through the conserved F or W. A D gene is named only where the DNA matches it firmly. The size field is filled for only some rows; it gives once, few, many or a size class.

TRBJ2-7	NA	15	TRBV5-1	NA	CASSLGLTQEWEQYF	TGCGCCAGCAGCTTGGGGCTGACTCAAGAATGGGAGCAGTACTTC
TRBJ1-1	NA	15	TRBV15	NA	CATSRDRGMNTEAFF	TGTGCCACCAGCAGAGATCGCGGTATGAACACTGAAGCTTTCTTT
TRBJ1-5	NA	14	TRBV6-6	TRBD1	CASSRDRVNQPQHF	TGTGCCAGCAGTAGGGACAGGGTGAATCAGCCCCAGCATTTT
TRBJ1-3	NA	15	TRBV28	TRBD1	CASSLLGQGVDTIYF	TGTGCCAGCAGTTTACTGGGACAGGGGGTAGACACCATATATTTT
TRBJ1-1	few	12	TRBV28	TRBD1	CASRIGTGEAFF	TGTGCCAGCAGGATAGGGACAGGGGAAGCTTTCTTT
TRBJ1-4	NA	14	TRBV10-3	NA	CAISDGFKNEKLFF	TGTGCCATCAGTGACGGGTTCAAAAATGAAAAACTGTTTTTT
TRBJ2-2	NA	15	TRBV19	NA	CASSDGTMNTGELFF	TGTGCCAGTAGTGATGGGACAATGAACACCGGGGAGCTGTTTTTT
TRBJ1-6	NA	14	TRBV7-9	NA	CASSLAQDNSPLHF	TGTGCCAGCAGCTTAGCCCAGGATAATTCACCCCTCCACTTT
TRBJ2-2	NA	17	TRBV6-1	NA	CASSEAWGPMNTGELFF	TGTGCCAGCAGTGAAGCATGGGGCCCTATGAACACCGGGGAGCTGTTTTTT
TRBJ2-1	NA	14	TRBV21-1	NA	CASSLGRRNNEQFF	TGTGCCAGCAGTCTGGGGCGTAGGAACAATGAGCAGTTCTTC
TRBJ2-7	NA	15	TRBV9	TRBD1	CASSVSGQGAREQYF	TGTGCCAGCAGCGTCAGCGGACAGGGGGCGCGGGAGCAGTACTTC
TRBJ1-5	once	12	TRBV3-1/TRBV3-2	NA	CASSQRDQPQHF	TGTGCCAGCAGCCAGCGGGATCAGCCCCAGCATTTT
TRBJ2-2	NA	12	TRBV12-3/TRBV12-4	NA	CASTANTGELFF	TGTGCCAGCACAGCGAACACCGGGGAGCTGTTTTTT
TRBJ1-1	few	15	TRBV6-5	NA	CASSYSTSGSGEAFF	TGTGCCAGCAGTTACTCGACGAGCGGCAGCGGTGAAGCTTTCTTT
TRBJ1-1	NA	14	TRBV28	NA	CASMPHPPGAEAFF	TGTGCCAGCATGCCACATCCACCGGGGGCTGAAGCTTTCTTT
TRBJ2-5	NA	16	TRBV5-1	NA	CASSFKHGLGGQTQYF	TGCGCCAGCAGCTTCAAACACGGGCTAGGGGGACAGACCCAGTACTTC
TRBJ2-7	NA	15	TRBV11-1	TRBD1	CASSPQDRGSYEQYF	TGTGCCAGCAGCCCCCAGGACAGGGGGTCCTACGAGCAGTACTTC
TRBJ1-1	NA	13	TRBV6-4	NA	CASSFDRNTEAFF	TGTGCCAGCAGTTTTGACAGGAACACTGAAGCTTTCTTT
TRBJ1-5	NA	15	TRBV6-5	NA	CASSYLPGSNQPQHF	TGTGCCAGCAGTTATTTACCGGGGAGCAATCAGCCCCAGCATTTT
TRBJ1-5	NA	14	TRBV12-5	NA	CASAPDLGDQPQHF	TGTGCTAGTGCCCCGGACTTGGGAGATCAGCCCCAGCATTTT
TRBJ2-7	many	17	TRBV5-6	TRBD1	CASSDPLPGQDHYEQYF	TGTGCCAGCAGCGACCCTTTACCGGGACAGGACCACTACGAGCAGTACTTC
TRBJ1-3	NA	16	TRBV4-3	NA	CASSQGLVTSGNTIYF	TGCGCCAGCAGCCAAGGACTGGTTACCTCTGGAAACACCATATATTTT
TRBJ1-4	NA	14	TRBV2	TRBD1	CASRTGTGLEKLFF	TGTGCCAGCAGGACCGGGACAGGGCTTGAAAAACTGTTTTTT
TRBJ2-7	NA	13	TRBV20-1	NA	CSASSYRGYEQYF	TGCAGTGCTAGTTCCTACCGGGGCTACGAGCAGTACTTC
TRBJ2-6	once	18	TRBV6-4	TRBD2	CASSDSGLAGSGANVLTF	TGTGCCAGCAGTGACTCGGGACTAGCGGGCTCTGGGGCCAACGTCCTGACTTTC
TRBJ2-2	NA	13	TRBV7-3	NA	CASKQGNTGELFF	TGTGCCAGCAAACAGGGGAACACCGGGGAGCTGTTTTTT
TRBJ2-1	NA	13	TRBV4-2	TRBD2	CASSRTSFGEQFF	TGTGCCAGCAGCCGGACTAGCTTTGGGGAGCAGTTCTTC
TRBJ2-5	NA	20	TRBV14	NA	CASSQDRRTPLSGDSQTQYF	TGTGCCAGCAGCCAAGATAGGAGGACCCCCCTCTCGGGGGATTCCCAGACCCAGTACTTC
TRBJ2-7	NA	14	TRBV5-1	TRBD1	CASSFRDRGDEQYF	TGCGCCAGCAGCTTTCGGGACAGAGGCGACGAGCAGTACTTC
TRBJ2-3	NA	12	TRBV7-2	NA	CASSPTSDTQYF	TGTGCCAGCAGCCCTACTAGCGATACGCAGTATTTT
TRBJ2-3	NA	15	TRBV25-1	NA	CASSESTRLTDTQYF	TGTGCCAGCAGTGAATCTACTAGACTCACAGATACGCAGTATTTT
TRBJ2-7	NA	13	TRBV6-2/TRBV6-3	NA	CASSYRTRWEQYF	TGTGCCAGCAGTTACCGGACACGTTGGGAGCAGTACTTC
TRBJ2-5	NA	15	TRBV9	NA	CASSVGRGSWETQYF	TGTGCCAGCAGCGTAGGAAGGGGGAGTTGGGAGACCCAGTACTTC
TRBJ1-1	few	12	TRBV5-8	TRBD1	CASSLGPGGAFF	TGTGCCAGCAGCTTGGGGCCAGGGGGGGCTTTCTTT
TRBJ2-1	NA	14	TRBV14	TRBD2	CASSQVLAGNEQFF	TGTGCCAGCAGCCAAGTACTAGCGGGCAATGAGCAGTTCTTC
TRBJ2-7	NA	15	TRBV11-3	TRBD2	CASSLHSGASYEQYF	TGTGCCAGCAGCTTACACAGCGGGGCCTCCTACGAGCAGTACTTC
TRBJ1-1	NA	13	TRBV21-1	NA	CASRGQPNTEAFF	TGTGCCAGCAGGGGACAACCGAACACTGAAGCTTTCTTT
TRBJ2-1	NA	16	TRBV7-7	NA	CASSLAPSGPYNEQFF	TGTGCTAGCAGCTTAGCCCCCAGCGGGCCATACAATGAGCAGTTCTTC
TRBJ1-5	NA	16	TRBV6-6	TRBD1	CASRPGQRYSNQPQHF	TGTGCCAGCAGACCGGGACAGAGATATAGCAATCAGCCCCAGCATTTT
TRBJ2-1	few	19	TRBV30	TRBD2	CAWSGSSLRTAGGYNEQFF	TGTGCCTGGAGTGGCTCGTCCCTCAGGACAGCGGGAGGTTACAATGAGCAGTTCTTC
TRBJ2-7	NA	13	TRBV5-1	NA	CASSLVEGFEQYF	TGCGCCAGCAGCTTGGTAGAGGGCTTCGAGCAGTACTTC